This T cell receptor beta chain was sequenced in a study of regulatory T cells in long-lasting Graves disease. Whole-study results and caveats: Persistent patients shared more public clonotypes (over 2,500) than new patients (more than 900). What was studied was peripheral blood only, and not thyroid tissue.

This clonotype was detected a few times. The antigen is not known. Construction of the TCR beta libraries employed iRepertoire HTBI primers in conjunction with Arm-PCR of CDR3 regions. Using its own MiXCR run on the multiplex PCR reads, TCRdb lists one record per CDR3 protein. The sample has 300,000 to 400,000 distinct CDR3 sequences, 18% seen once. The time point was: newly diagnosed GD, antithyroid drugs for less than 3 months. PBMC RNA served as the TCR library source. Germline CDR1 and CDR2: DFQATT and SNEGSKA (reference sequence). Trimming left V 4 bases short and J 1 base short, with 13 bases between. This CDR3 region has 14 residues.

The TCR was taken from a female donor with Graves disease. The chain employs TRBV20-1 and TRBJ1-1; D gene uncertain. The sequencing used peripheral blood mononuclear cells (PBMCs), collected at new diagnosis, from a patient treated with antithyroid drugs. In DNA, the CDR3 is TGCAGTGCTACCCGCCCCGGAGGGAACACTGAAGCTTTCTTT. This gives the protein CSATRPGGNTEAFF.